This T cell receptor beta chain was sequenced during a study of blood T cell repertoires in COVID-19 (TCRdb year 2020). Looking at the study overall: The collaborator samples originated in the United States, Italy and Spain and spanned the acute and convalescent phases of COVID-19. The samples were drawn from the first 160 participants of the ongoing ImmuneRACE study and from 950 to 1,500 subjects provided by 6 global collaborators. Nearly every sample came with metadata listing a de-identified subject ID, COVID-19 status, age in years and sex. The repertoires were released in a freely available public database intended as a resource for research on the immune response to SARS-CoV-2. Subjects who had been exposed to COVID-19, were actively infected with it, or had recovered from it provided the deeply sampled blood TCRbeta repertoires that made up the dataset. The material from the prospective study consisted of cDNA or gDNA derived from T cells, B-cell-depleted T cells, or PBMCs. HLA class I and class II types, where available, came from metadata supplied by the sample provider rather than from assay-based typing. On the study overall, not on this receptor specifically: The quantity of clinical and demographic metadata differed by source and by participant and was supplied without curation.

Notes on this clone: Its antigen is not yet known. Qualities for individual bases were not recorded, and no much larger clone is one base off.

The immunoSEQ Assay, a bias-controlled multiplex PCR, was used to amplify TCRbeta CDR3 regions from genomic DNA. Regarding the original processing steps: Within the assay, amplification of reference gene primers was used to estimate how many nucleated cells each sample contained. To quantify the absolute abundance of each unique TCRbeta CDR3 rearrangement, sequence reads were collapsed and filtered. For each sample, productive Simpson clonality was calculated as the square root of Simpson's diversity index over productive rearrangements. TCRdb retrieved this table from immuneACCESS and kept in-frame rearrangements only. Not all clones are present; in checked studies, unresolved V genes account for under half, and no reason is known for the remainder. V, J and clone size reflect that table, while D and trimming were determined from the DNA. The sample table holds roughly 230,000 clones, of which approximately 84% were seen once. Around 6.3% of the sample is in the top ten clones.

From a lookup of the germline V gene, CDR1 and CDR2 are SGHTA and FQGNSA. The CDR3 contains 15 residues, cysteine and phenylalanine counted. The only DNA kept is the CDR3, 45 bases in frame from the first base. The junction shows trimming of 5 bases on V and 1 base on J, and the gene matches do not reach 6 bases of it. In the prospective study, participants were roughly 18 to 100 years old, resided in about two dozen geographic areas of the United States, and were enrolled through a virtual design. To assign participants to cohorts, the prospective study relied on clinical history that participants themselves reported in a screening survey and a study questionnaire. Exposed participants had been in contact with someone with a PCR-confirmed or clinician-diagnosed COVID-19 case within 2 weeks of study entry. In the prospective study, whole blood, serum and a nasopharyngeal or oropharyngeal swab were collected from each participant by mobile phlebotomists. Prospective study participants could optionally give additional blood draws and questionnaires over an approximately 2-month period. Before DNA extraction, prospective study blood samples were shipped either frozen or at room temperature.

This clonotype originated in a woman between 50 and 59 years old who had been exposed to COVID-19. Sequenced material: PBMCs or T cells enriched from blood (not recorded which). The chain links TRBV7-2 with TRBJ2-7; a stretch of 9 junction bases matches TRBD2. The DNA sequence is given as TGTGCCAGCAGCCCCGGACTAGCGAGTTCCTACGAGCAGTACTTC. Its translation is CASSPGLASSYEQYF.